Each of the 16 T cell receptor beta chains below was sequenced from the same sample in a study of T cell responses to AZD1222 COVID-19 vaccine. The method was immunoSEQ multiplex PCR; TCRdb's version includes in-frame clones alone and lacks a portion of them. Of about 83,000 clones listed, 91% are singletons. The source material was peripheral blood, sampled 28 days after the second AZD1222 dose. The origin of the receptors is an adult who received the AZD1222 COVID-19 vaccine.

The CDR3 here is CASSLDAEQFF. The DNA for the CDR3 is TGCGCCAGCAGCTTGGACGCTGAGCAGTTCTTC. The rearrangement links TRBV5-1 to TRBJ2-1; D remains unclear. CDR3 length: 11 residues. V gave up 0 bases and J gave up 9 bases, with 4 bases separating them. Germline values: CDR1 SGHRS, CDR2 YFSETQ.

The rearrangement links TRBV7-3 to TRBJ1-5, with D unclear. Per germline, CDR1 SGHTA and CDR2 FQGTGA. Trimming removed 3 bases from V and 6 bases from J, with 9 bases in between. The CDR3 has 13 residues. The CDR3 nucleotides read TGTGCCAGCAGCTTCGGAACCGGTCAGCCCCAGCATTTT. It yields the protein CASSFGTGQPQHF.

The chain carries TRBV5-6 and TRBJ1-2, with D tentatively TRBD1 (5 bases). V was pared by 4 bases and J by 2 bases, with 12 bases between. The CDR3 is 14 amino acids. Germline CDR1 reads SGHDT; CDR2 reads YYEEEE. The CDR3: CASSAYQGNYGYTF. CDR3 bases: TGTGCCAGCAGCGCTTATCAGGGAAACTATGGCTACACCTTC.

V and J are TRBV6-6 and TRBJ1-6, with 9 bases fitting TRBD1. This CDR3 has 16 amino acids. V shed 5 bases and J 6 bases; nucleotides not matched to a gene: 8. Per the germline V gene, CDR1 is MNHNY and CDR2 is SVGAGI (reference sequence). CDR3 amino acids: CASSIRDRETNSPLHF. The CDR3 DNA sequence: TGTGCCAGCAGTATTAGGGACAGGGAGACTAATTCACCCCTCCACTTT.

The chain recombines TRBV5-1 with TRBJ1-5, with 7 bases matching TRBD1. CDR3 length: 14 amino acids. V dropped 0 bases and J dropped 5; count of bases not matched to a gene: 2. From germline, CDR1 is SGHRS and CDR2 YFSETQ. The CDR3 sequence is CASSLAQGDQPQHF. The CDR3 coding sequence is TGCGCCAGCAGCTTGGCCCAGGGGGATCAGCCCCAGCATTTT.

The CDR3 DNA reads TGTGCCAGTAGTATCGAGGGGTTCAGGACTAGCGGGAGTGAAGATACGCAGTATTTT. It translates to CASSIEGFRTSGSEDTQYF. This chain connects TRBV19 to TRBJ2-3, with 13 bases lining up with TRBD2. The trim removed 3 bases at V and 5 bases at J, leaving 14 bases unmatched. From germline, CDR1 is LNHDA and CDR2 SQIVND (reference sequence). This CDR3 is 19 amino acids long.

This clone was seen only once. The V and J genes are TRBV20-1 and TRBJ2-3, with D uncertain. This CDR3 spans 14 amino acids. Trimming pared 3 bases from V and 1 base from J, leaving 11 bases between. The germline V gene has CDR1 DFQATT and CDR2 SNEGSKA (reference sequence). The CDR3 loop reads CSASGLVGTDTQYF. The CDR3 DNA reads TGCAGTGCTAGTGGCTTGGTGGGCACAGATACGCAGTATTTT.

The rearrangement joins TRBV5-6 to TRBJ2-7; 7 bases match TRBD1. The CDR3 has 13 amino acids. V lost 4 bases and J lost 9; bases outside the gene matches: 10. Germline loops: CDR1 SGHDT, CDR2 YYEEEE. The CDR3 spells CASSDPTGSRQYF. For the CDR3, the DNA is TGTGCCAGCAGCGACCCGACAGGGAGTAGGCAGTACTTC.

The CDR3 loop is CASQGQANYGYTF. Here the CDR3 DNA reads TGTGCCAGCCAGGGACAGGCAAACTATGGCTACACCTTC. The chain recombines TRBV28 with TRBJ1-2; 8 positions match TRBD1. Losses at the gene ends were 8 bases for V and 2 bases for J; bases not matched to a gene: 4. CDR3 length equals 13 residues. The germline gives CDR1 MDHEN, CDR2 SYDVKM.

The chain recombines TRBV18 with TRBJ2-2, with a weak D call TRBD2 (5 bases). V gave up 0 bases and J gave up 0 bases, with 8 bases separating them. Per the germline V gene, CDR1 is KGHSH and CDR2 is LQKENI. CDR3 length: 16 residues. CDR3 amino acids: CASSPPVRANTGELFF. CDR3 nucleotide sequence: TGTGCCAGCTCACCACCCGTGAGGGCGAACACCGGGGAGCTGTTTTTT.

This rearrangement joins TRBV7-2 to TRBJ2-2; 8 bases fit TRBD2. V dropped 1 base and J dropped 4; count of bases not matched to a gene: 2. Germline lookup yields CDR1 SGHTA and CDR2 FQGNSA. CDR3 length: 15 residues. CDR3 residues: CASSLVGRGTGELFF. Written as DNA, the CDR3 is TGTGCCAGCAGCTTAGTCGGGAGGGGCACCGGGGAGCTGTTTTTT. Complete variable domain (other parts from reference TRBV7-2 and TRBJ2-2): GAGVSQSPSNKVTEKGKDVELRCDPISGHTALYWYRQSLGQGLEFLIYFQGNSAPDKSGLPSDRFSAERTGGSVSTLTIQRTQQEDSAVYLCASSLVGRGTGELFFGEGSRLTVL.

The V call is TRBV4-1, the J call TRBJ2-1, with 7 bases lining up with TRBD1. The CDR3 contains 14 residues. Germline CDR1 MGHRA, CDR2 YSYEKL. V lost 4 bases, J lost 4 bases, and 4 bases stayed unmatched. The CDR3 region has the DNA TGCGCCAGCAGCCCCGGGACAGTGTACAATGAGCAGTTCTTC. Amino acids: CASSPGTVYNEQFF.

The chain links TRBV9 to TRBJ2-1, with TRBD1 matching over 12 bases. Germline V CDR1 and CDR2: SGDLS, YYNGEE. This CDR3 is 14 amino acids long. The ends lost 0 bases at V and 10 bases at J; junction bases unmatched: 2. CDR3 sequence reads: CASSVVGTGGEQFF. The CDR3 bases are TGTGCCAGCAGCGTAGTAGGGACAGGGGGCGAGCAGTTCTTC.

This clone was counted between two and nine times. CDR3 in amino acids: CASRTGRDYGYTF. As DNA, the CDR3 is TGTGCCAGTCGGACAGGGAGGGACTATGGCTACACCTTC. The rearrangement uses TRBV6-5 and TRBJ1-2; 8 bases are shared with TRBD1. With 9 bases clipped from V and 3 bases from J, the junction kept 6 bases outside the gene matches. From germline, CDR1 is MNHEY and CDR2 SVGAGI. CDR3 length: 13 amino acids.

This CDR3 is CASSLDRDYEQYF. In nucleotides, the CDR3 is TGTGCCAGCAGCCTTGACAGGGACTACGAGCAGTACTTC. The V and J genes are TRBV28 and TRBJ2-7, with 7 bases that match TRBD1. This CDR3 has 13 residues. The V gene end was trimmed by 6 bases and the J gene end by 3 bases; junction bases not matched to a gene: 5. Looked up from germline, CDR1 is MDHEN and CDR2 is SYDVKM.

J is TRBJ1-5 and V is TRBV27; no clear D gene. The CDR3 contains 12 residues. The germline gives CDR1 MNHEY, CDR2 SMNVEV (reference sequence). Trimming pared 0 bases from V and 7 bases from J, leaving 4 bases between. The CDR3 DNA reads TGTGCCAGCAGTTTATCAGTCCAGCCCCAGCATTTT. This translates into CASSLSVQPQHF.